This T cell receptor (beta chain) was recovered during a study of identical twins. A universal primer binding site was introduced by template switching. The final cDNA contained unique molecular identifiers. MiXCR was run by TCRdb on the 5' RACE reads, yielding one entry per CDR3 protein. The table has hundreds of thousands of distinct CDR3 sequences, roughly 18% seen once; the top ten hold less than 15%. The study, taken as a whole, reports: For monozygotic twins, models underestimated out-of-frame TCR alpha sharing.

Note on this clonotype: Its antigen is not identified.

Germline V CDR1 and CDR2: SEHNR, FQNEAQ (reference sequence). Trimming took 5 bases from V and 1 from J, leaving 12 bases between them. This CDR3 has 14 amino acids. These same records also appear under a second study, on T cells expressing NK-cell markers.

The gene calls are TRBV7-9 and TRBJ2-7; TRBD1 might be the D (6 bases). The sequenced sample was PBMCs. The sequence was obtained from a woman in her late teens or twenties in good health. This CDR3 reads CASSVTGPSYEQYF. CDR3 DNA sequence: TGTGCCAGCAGCGTTACAGGGCCTTCCTACGAGCAGTACTTC.